This TCR beta chain was captured in a study of response to subunit inactivated influenza vaccine. CDR1 is SNHLY and CDR2 is FYNNEI in the germline V gene. CDR3 length: 12 residues. Trimming took 5 bases from V and 6 from J, leaving 10 bases between them. TCRdb recomputed calls from the RT-PCR reads with MiXCR, one row per CDR3 protein. There are 500,000 to 550,000 distinct CDR3 sequences in the sample; roughly 25% occur only once, and 2.5% to 3.5% lies in the top ten. These data were also filed under a second study, of T cells expressing NK-cell markers. That publication notes: Beta-chain TCR cDNA was generated via 5'RACE template switching with UMIs. Beta-chain profiling covered CD3+CD56+NKG2C+, CD3+CD56+NKG2C- and CD3+CD56-NKG2C+ sorted subsets. Only alpha-beta TCR T cells were sorted in several experiments, using an anti-gamma-delta TCR antibody. A few of the donors also had these clonotypes leading their CD3+CD56-NKG2C+ fraction.

The clonotype originates from a middle-aged man who received an inactivated influenza vaccine. This chain uses TRBV2 with TRBJ1-1; D not resolved. The specimen was CD4+ T cells sorted from PBMCs, collected 12 days after vaccination. For the CDR3, the DNA is TGTGCCAGCAGTAGGGATCTCGCTGAAGCTTTCTTT. Its translation: CASSRDLAEAFF.